This is a list of T cell receptor beta chains from one sample in a study of blood T cell repertoires in COVID-19. The protocol was immunoSEQ multiplex PCR, while the TCRdb copy is restricted to in-frame clones and leaves out a portion. The data hold a few hundred thousand clones, with around 90% observed a single time. Material: peripheral blood. These receptors came from a man between 35 and 55 years old with acute or convalescent COVID-19. The CDR3 runs from the conserved cysteine through the conserved F or W. The D gene is left open where the match is weak. Rows give clone size only sometimes, using once, few, many, or a class for an expanded clone.

clone size	D gene	CDR3 length	V gene	J gene	CDR3 protein	CDR3 DNA
-	TRBD1	15	TRBV9	TRBJ1-1	CASSDGTGENTEAFF	TGTGCCAGCAGCGATGGGACAGGGGAAAACACTGAAGCTTTCTTT
-	-	13	TRBV6-2/TRBV6-3	TRBJ1-1	CASSYSTGKQAFF	TGTGCCAGCAGTTACTCGACGGGAAAACAAGCTTTCTTT
-	TRBD1	14	TRBV29-1	TRBJ2-1	CSVERDRDLHEQFF	TGCAGCGTTGAACGGGACAGGGATTTGCATGAGCAGTTCTTC
-	-	12	TRBV30	TRBJ1-1	CAWSDSRGEAFF	TGTGCCTGGAGTGACTCACGTGGTGAAGCTTTCTTT
-	-	14	TRBV6-6	TRBJ1-1	CASGGAGDLTEAFF	TGTGCCAGCGGGGGGGCAGGGGATTTAACTGAAGCTTTCTTT
-	-	14	TRBV7-3	TRBJ2-3	CASSLSHSSDTQYF	TGTGCCAGCAGCTTATCCCACAGTTCAGATACGCAGTATTTT
-	-	18	TRBV5-5	TRBJ1-1	CASSPARELRWWDTEAFF	TGTGCCAGCAGCCCCGCGAGGGAGTTAAGGTGGTGGGACACTGAAGCTTTCTTT
-	-	15	TRBV5-1	TRBJ1-5	CASSLEAGGGQPQHF	TGCGCCAGCAGCTTGGAAGCAGGCGGGGGTCAGCCCCAGCATTTT
once	TRBD2	16	TRBV28	TRBJ2-1	CASSSPSGSRRNEQFF	TGTGCCAGCAGTTCACCTAGCGGGAGTAGGCGGAATGAGCAGTTCTTC
-	TRBD1	15	TRBV28	TRBJ1-3	CASSSTGGGGNTIYF	TGTGCCAGCAGTTCGACAGGGGGCGGTGGAAACACCATATATTTT
-	-	15	TRBV5-1	TRBJ1-1	CASSLVARMNTEAFF	TGCGCCAGCAGCTTGGTTGCCAGGATGAACACTGAAGCTTTCTTT
-	-	14	TRBV2	TRBJ1-5	CASSDGSGYQPQHF	TGTGCCAGCAGTGATGGATCAGGGTATCAGCCCCAGCATTTT
-	TRBD1	15	TRBV4-1	TRBJ2-1	CASSQSYRGENEQFF	TGCGCCAGCAGCCAAAGTTACAGGGGGGAGAATGAGCAGTTCTTC
-	TRBD1	15	TRBV28	TRBJ1-2	CASSLARQDRDGYTF	TGTGCCAGCAGTTTAGCCCGCCAGGACAGGGACGGCTACACCTTC
-	TRBD1	14	TRBV5-1	TRBJ2-3	CASRRTGEGDTQYF	TGCGCCAGCCGACGGACAGGGGAAGGAGATACGCAGTATTTT
once	-	15	TRBV7-9	TRBJ2-3	CASSLATGAADTQYF	TGTGCCAGCAGCTTAGCAACGGGTGCGGCAGATACGCAGTATTTT
-	TRBD1	15	TRBV2	TRBJ2-7	CTSNIRQGVTYEQYF	TGCACTTCAAATATTAGACAGGGGGTAACCTACGAGCAGTACTTC
few	-	16	TRBV9	TRBJ2-2	CASSVETQANTGELFF	TGTGCCAGCAGCGTAGAAACTCAGGCGAACACCGGGGAGCTGTTTTTT
-	TRBD2	17	TRBV9	TRBJ2-2	CASSAGLAGANTGELFF	TGTGCCAGCAGCGCGGGACTAGCGGGCGCGAACACCGGGGAGCTGTTTTTT
-	-	16	TRBV14	TRBJ2-2	CASSLNGRGRTGELFF	TGTGCCAGCAGCCTAAACGGGAGGGGGCGCACCGGGGAGCTGTTTTTT
-	-	13	TRBV24-1	TRBJ2-2	CATSLPETGELFF	TGTGCCACCAGTCTTCCTGAGACCGGGGAGCTGTTTTTT
once	TRBD2	16	TRBV27	TRBJ2-2	CASSLSAGTNTGELFF	TGTGCCAGCAGTTTATCAGCGGGAACGAACACCGGGGAGCTGTTTTTT
-	TRBD2	18	TRBV29-1	TRBJ2-7	CSVEAPLGGSDSSYEQYF	TGCAGCGTTGAAGCCCCATTGGGGGGGTCAGATAGTAGCTACGAGCAGTACTTC
-	-	11	TRBV12-3/TRBV12-4	TRBJ1-1	CASSLNREAFF	TGTGCCAGCAGTTTAAACAGGGAAGCTTTCTTT
-	-	16	TRBV27	TRBJ1-2	CASSLAIGQNLYGYTF	TGTGCCAGCAGTTTAGCTATTGGACAGAACCTCTATGGCTACACCTTC
-	TRBD1	14	TRBV6-5	TRBJ1-5	CASSPTGADQPQHF	TGTGCCAGCAGCCCAACAGGGGCGGATCAGCCCCAGCATTTT
-	TRBD1	12	TRBV6-5	TRBJ1-2	CASSTDRVGYTF	TGTGCCAGCAGTACAGACAGGGTCGGCTACACCTTC
-	-	17	TRBV19	TRBJ1-3	CASSIVPAGYSGNTIYF	TGTGCCAGTAGTATAGTCCCGGCAGGATACTCTGGAAACACCATATATTTT
-	-	14	TRBV19	TRBJ1-1	CASSPLQGMVGAFF	TGTGCCAGTAGCCCTCTACAGGGAATGGTCGGAGCTTTCTTT
-	-	15	TRBV19	TRBJ1-2	CASSTSGLDDRGYTF	TGTGCCAGTAGTACCTCGGGACTCGACGATAGGGGCTACACCTTC
-	TRBD2	15	TRBV29-1	TRBJ2-7	CSVSRGGAGVGEQYF	TGCAGCGTTTCCCGGGGGGGAGCGGGAGTCGGCGAGCAGTACTTC
-	-	15	TRBV19	TRBJ1-4	CASREGKVTNEKLFF	TGTGCCAGTAGGGAGGGAAAGGTTACTAATGAAAAACTGTTTTTT
-	-	15	TRBV2	TRBJ1-2	CASSESDGVMEGYTF	TGTGCCAGCAGTGAATCTGACGGAGTCATGGAGGGCTACACCTTC
-	-	13	TRBV7-9	TRBJ1-2	CASSSPETYGYTF	TGTGCCAGCAGTTCCCCAGAAACATATGGCTACACCTTC
-	TRBD1	15	TRBV5-6	TRBJ1-2	CASSLTGQVLYGYTF	TGTGCCAGCAGCTTAACCGGACAGGTGCTCTATGGCTACACCTTC
-	-	14	TRBV4-1	TRBJ2-1	CASSPFSGTLEQFF	TGCGCCAGCAGCCCATTCAGCGGTACGCTTGAGCAGTTCTTC
-	TRBD1	15	TRBV6-5	TRBJ1-6	CASSKTGTEYSPLHF	TGTGCCAGCAGCAAGACGGGGACAGAATATTCACCCCTCCACTTT
once	-	13	TRBV7-6	TRBJ2-7	CASSFNPAYEQYF	TGTGCCAGCAGCTTCAACCCGGCCTACGAGCAGTACTTC
-	TRBD2	16	TRBV9	TRBJ2-1	CASSGPSGGAWNEQFF	TGTGCCAGCAGCGGACCTAGCGGGGGGGCGTGGAATGAGCAGTTCTTC
-	TRBD1	16	TRBV4-1	TRBJ2-7	CASSLNRGPKAYEQYF	TGCGCCAGCAGCCTTAACAGGGGGCCCAAAGCCTACGAGCAGTACTTC
-	TRBD2	12	TRBV9	TRBJ2-7	CASSSGGNEQYF	TGTGCCAGCAGCAGCGGGGGAAACGAGCAGTACTTC
once	TRBD1	15	TRBV28	TRBJ1-5	CATSRPGQGYQPQHF	TGTGCCACCAGCCGTCCGGGACAGGGATATCAGCCCCAGCATTTT
-	-	14	TRBV5-5	TRBJ2-7	CASSLATSSYEQYF	TGTGCCAGCAGCTTGGCTACTAGCTCCTACGAGCAGTACTTC
-	TRBD1	11	TRBV20-1	TRBJ2-7	CSALDRDEQYF	TGCAGTGCCCTCGACAGGGACGAGCAGTACTTC
-	-	13	TRBV4-2	TRBJ2-3	CASSQQSTDTQYF	TGTGCCAGCAGCCAGCAGAGCACAGATACGCAGTATTTT
-	-	14	TRBV7-9	TRBJ2-2	CASSSHWNTGELFF	TGTGCCAGCAGCTCCCACTGGAACACCGGGGAGCTGTTTTTT